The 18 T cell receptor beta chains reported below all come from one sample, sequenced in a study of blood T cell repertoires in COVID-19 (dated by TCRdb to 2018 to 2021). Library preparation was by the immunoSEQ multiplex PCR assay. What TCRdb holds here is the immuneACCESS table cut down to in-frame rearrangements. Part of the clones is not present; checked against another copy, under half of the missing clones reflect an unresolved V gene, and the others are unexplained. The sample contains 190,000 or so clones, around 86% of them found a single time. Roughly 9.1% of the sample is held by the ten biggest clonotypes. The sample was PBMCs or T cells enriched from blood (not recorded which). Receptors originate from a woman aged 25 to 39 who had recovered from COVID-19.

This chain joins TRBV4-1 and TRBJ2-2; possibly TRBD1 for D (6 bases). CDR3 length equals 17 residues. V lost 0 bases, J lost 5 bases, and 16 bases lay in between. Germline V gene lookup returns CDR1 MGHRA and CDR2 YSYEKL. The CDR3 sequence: CASSQDPQGWGTGELFF. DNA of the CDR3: TGCGCCAGCAGCCAAGATCCCCAGGGGTGGGGGACCGGGGAGCTGTTTTTT.

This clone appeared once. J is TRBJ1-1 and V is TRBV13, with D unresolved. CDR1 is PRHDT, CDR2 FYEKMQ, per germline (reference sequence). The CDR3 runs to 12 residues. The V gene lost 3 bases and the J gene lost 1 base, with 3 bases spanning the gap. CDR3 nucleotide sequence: TGTGCCAGCAGCTTCAGGAACACTGAAGCTTTCTTT. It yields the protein CASSFRNTEAFF.

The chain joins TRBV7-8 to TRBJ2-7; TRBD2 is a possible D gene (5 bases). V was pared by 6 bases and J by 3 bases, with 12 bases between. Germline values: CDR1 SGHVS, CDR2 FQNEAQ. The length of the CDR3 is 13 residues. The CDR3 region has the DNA TGTGCCAGCAGTTTCCTAGCAGGCTACGAGCAGTACTTC. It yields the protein CASSFLAGYEQYF.

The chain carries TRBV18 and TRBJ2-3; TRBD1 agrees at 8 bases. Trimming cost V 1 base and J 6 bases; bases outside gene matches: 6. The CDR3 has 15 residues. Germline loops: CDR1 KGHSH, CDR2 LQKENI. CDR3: CASSPRTGTGDTQYF. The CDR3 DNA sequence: TGTGCCAGCTCACCACGGACAGGGACCGGGGATACGCAGTATTTT. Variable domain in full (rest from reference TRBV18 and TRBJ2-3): NAGVMQNPRHLVRRRGQEARLRCSPMKGHSHVYWYRQLPEEGLKFMVYLQKENIIDESGMPKERFSAEFPKEGPSILRIQQVVRGDSAAYFCASSPRTGTGDTQYFGPGTRLTVL.

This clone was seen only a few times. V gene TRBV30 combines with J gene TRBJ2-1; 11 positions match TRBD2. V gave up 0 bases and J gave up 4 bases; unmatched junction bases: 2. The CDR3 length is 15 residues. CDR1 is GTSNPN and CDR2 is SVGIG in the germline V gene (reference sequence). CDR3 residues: CAWSVGTSGYNEQFF. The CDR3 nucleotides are TGTGCCTGGAGTGTAGGGACTAGCGGTTACAATGAGCAGTTCTTC. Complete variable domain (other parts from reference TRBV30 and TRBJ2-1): SQTIHQWPATLVQPVGSPLSLECTVEGTSNPNLYWYRQAAGRGLQLLFYSVGIGQISSEVPQNLSASRPQDRQFILSSKKLLLSDSGFYLCAWSVGTSGYNEQFFGPGTRLTVL.

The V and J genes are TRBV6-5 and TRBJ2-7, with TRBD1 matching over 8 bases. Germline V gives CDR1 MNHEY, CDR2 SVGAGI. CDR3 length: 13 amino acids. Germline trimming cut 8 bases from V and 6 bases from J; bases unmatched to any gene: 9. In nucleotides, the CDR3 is TGTGCCAGCGACCTGGACAGGGTGGGCGAGCAGTACTTC. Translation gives CASDLDRVGEQYF.

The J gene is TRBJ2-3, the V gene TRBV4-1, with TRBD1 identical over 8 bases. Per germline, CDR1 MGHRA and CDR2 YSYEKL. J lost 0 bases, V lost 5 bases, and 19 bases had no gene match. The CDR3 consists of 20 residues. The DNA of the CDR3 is TGCGCCAGCAGCGGAGGGGTGGCAGGGGGCGATGTGGGAAGCACAGATACGCAGTATTTT. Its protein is CASSGGVAGGDVGSTDTQYF.

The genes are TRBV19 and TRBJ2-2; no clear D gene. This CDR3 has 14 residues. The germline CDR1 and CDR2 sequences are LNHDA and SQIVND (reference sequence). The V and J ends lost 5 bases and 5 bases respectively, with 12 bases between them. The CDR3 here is CASSLGGGTGELFF. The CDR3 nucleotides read TGTGCCAGTAGTTTAGGCGGTGGTACCGGGGAGCTGTTTTTT.

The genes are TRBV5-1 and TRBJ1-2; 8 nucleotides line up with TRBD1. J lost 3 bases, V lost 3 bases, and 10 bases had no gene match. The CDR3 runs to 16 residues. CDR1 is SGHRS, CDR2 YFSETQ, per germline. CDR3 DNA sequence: TGCGCCAGCAGCTACAGGGGGAGGACCAGGGACTATGGCTACACCTTC. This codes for CASSYRGRTRDYGYTF.

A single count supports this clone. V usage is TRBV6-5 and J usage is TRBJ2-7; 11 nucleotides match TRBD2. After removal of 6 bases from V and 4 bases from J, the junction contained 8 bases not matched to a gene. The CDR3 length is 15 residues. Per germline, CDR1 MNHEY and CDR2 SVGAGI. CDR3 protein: CASSPGLAGAYEQYF. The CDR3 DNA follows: TGTGCCAGCAGCCCCGGACTAGCGGGCGCATACGAGCAGTACTTC.

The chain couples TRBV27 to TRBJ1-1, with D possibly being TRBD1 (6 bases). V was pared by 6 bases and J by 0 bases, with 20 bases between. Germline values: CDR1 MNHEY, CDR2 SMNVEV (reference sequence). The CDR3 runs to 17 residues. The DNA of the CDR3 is TGTGCCAGCAGACGTCAGACAGGAACAATAATGAACACTGAAGCTTTCTTT. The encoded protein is CASRRQTGTIMNTEAFF.

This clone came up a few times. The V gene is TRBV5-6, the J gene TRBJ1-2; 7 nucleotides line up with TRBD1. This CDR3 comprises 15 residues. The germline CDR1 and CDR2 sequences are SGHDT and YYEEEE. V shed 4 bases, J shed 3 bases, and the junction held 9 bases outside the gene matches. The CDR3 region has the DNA TGTGCCAGCAGCCCGCTGACAGGGATGGACTATGGCTACACCTTC. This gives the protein CASSPLTGMDYGYTF.

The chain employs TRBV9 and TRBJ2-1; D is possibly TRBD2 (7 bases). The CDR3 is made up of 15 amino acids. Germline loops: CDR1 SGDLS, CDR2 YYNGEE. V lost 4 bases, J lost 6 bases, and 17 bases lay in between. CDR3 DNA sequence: TGTGCCAGCAGCCTAGTAGGGGGGGCAGGCAATGAGCAGTTCTTC. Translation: CASSLVGGAGNEQFF.

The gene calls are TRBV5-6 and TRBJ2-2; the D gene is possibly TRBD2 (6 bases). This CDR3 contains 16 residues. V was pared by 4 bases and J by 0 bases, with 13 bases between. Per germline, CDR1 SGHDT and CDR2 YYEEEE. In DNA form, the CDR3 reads TGTGCCAGCAGCCTCCGAGGAGGGGCGAACACCGGGGAGCTGTTTTTT. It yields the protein CASSLRGGANTGELFF.

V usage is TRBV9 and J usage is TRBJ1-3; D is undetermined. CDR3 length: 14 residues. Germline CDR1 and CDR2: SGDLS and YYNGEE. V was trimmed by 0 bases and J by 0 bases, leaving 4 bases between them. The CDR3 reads CASSVAVSGNTIYF. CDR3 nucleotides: TGTGCCAGCAGCGTAGCAGTCTCTGGAAACACCATATATTTT.

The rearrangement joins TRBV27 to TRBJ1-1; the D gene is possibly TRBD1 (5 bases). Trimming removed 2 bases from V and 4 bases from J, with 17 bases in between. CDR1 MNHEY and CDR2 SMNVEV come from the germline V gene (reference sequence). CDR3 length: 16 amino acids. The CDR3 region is CASSLRTGRGGTEAFF. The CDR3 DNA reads TGTGCCAGCAGTTTAAGGACTGGGAGGGGTGGCACTGAAGCTTTCTTT.

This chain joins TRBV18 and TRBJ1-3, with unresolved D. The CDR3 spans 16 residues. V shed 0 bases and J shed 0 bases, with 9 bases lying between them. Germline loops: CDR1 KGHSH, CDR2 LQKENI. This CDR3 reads CASSPPITVSGNTIYF. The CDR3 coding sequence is TGTGCCAGCTCACCACCTATCACAGTCTCTGGAAACACCATATATTTT. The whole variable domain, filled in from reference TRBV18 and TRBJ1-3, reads NAGVMQNPRHLVRRRGQEARLRCSPMKGHSHVYWYRQLPEEGLKFMVYLQKENIIDESGMPKERFSAEFPKEGPSILRIQQVVRGDSAAYFCASSPPITVSGNTIYFGEGSWLTVV.

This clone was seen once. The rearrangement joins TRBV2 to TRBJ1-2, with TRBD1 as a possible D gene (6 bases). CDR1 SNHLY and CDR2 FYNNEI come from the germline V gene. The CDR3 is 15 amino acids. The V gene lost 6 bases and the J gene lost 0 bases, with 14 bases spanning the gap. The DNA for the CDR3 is TGTGCCAGCAGGGAGACAGGCCCTGCTAACTATGGCTACACCTTC. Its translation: CASRETGPANYGYTF. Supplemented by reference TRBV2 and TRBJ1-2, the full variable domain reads EPEVTQTPSHQVTQMGQEVILRCVPISNHLYFYWYRQILGQKVEFLVSFYNNEISEKSEIFDDQFSVERPDGSNFTLKIRSTKLEDSAMYFCASRETGPANYGYTFGSGTRLTVV.